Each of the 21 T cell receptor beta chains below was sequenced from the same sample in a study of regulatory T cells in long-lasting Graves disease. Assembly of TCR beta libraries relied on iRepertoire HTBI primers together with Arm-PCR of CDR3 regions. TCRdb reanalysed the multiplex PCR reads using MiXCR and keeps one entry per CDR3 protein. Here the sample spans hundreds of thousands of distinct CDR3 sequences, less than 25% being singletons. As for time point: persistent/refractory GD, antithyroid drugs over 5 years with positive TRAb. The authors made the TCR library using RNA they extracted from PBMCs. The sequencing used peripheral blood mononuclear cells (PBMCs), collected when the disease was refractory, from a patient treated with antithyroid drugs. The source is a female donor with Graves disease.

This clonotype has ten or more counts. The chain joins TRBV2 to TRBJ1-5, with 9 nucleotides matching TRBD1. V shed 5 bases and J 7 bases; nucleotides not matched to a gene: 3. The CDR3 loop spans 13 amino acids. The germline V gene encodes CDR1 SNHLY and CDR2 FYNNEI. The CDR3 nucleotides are TGTGCCAGCAGTCGACAGGGGGGACAGCCCCAGCATTTT. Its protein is CASSRQGGQPQHF.

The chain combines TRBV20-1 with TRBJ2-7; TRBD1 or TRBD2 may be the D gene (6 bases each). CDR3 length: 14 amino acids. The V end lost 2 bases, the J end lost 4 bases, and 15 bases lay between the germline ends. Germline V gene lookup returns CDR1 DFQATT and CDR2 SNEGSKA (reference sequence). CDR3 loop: CSARWAEGGYEQYF. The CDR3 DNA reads TGCAGTGCTAGATGGGCGGAGGGGGGTTACGAGCAGTACTTC.

The CDR3 region is CSARHSLQGGNIQYF. In nucleotides, the CDR3 is TGCAGTGCTAGACACAGTCTACAGGGGGGAAACATTCAGTACTTC. The chain is built from TRBV20-1 and TRBJ2-4; 8 bases fit TRBD1. This CDR3 contains 15 residues. The germline CDR1 and CDR2 sequences are DFQATT and SNEGSKA (reference sequence). V was pared by 2 bases and J by 6 bases, with 9 bases of the junction left unmatched.

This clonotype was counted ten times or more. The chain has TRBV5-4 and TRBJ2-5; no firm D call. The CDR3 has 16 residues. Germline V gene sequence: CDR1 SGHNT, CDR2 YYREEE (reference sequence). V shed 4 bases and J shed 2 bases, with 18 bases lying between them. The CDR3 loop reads CASSLTGRSQQETQYF. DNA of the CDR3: TGTGCCAGCAGCCTAACTGGACGGAGCCAACAAGAGACCCAGTACTTC.

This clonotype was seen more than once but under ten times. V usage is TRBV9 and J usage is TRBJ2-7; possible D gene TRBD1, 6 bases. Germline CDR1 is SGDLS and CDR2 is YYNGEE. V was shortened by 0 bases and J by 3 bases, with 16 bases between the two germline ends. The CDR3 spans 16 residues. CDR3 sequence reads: CASSVAPTGILYEQYF. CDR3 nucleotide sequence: TGTGCCAGCAGCGTAGCCCCCACAGGGATCCTCTACGAGCAGTACTTC.

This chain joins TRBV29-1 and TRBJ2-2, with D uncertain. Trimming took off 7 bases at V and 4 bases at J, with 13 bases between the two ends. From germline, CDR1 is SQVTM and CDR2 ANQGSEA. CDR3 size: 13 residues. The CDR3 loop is CSAAYTFTGELFF. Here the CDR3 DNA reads TGCAGCGCCGCATACACGTTCACCGGGGAGCTGTTTTTT.

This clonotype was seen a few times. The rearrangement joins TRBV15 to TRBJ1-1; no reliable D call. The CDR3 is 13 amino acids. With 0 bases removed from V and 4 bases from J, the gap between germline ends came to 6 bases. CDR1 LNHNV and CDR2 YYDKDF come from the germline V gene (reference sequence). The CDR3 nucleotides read TGTGCCACCAGCAGAGATTCGGGCACTGAAGCTTTCTTT. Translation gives CATSRDSGTEAFF.

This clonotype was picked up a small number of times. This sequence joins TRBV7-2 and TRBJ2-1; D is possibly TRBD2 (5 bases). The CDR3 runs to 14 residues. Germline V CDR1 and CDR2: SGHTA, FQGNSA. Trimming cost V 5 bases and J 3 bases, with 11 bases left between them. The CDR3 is CASSGGVYYNEQFF. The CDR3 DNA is TGTGCCAGCAGCGGAGGTGTCTACTACAATGAGCAGTTCTTC.

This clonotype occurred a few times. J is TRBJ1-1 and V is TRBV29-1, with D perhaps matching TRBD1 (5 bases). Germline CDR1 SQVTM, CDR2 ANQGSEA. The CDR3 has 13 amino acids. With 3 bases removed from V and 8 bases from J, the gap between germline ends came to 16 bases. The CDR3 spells CSVERRVKEEAFF. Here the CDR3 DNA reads TGCAGCGTTGAGCGCAGGGTGAAAGAGGAAGCTTTCTTT.

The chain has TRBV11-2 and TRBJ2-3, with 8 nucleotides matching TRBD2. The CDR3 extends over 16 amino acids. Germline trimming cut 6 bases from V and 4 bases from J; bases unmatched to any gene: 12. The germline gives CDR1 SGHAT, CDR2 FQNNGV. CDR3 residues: CASSFVATSVSDTQYF. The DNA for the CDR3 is TGTGCCAGCAGTTTCGTCGCGACTAGCGTTTCAGATACGCAGTATTTT.

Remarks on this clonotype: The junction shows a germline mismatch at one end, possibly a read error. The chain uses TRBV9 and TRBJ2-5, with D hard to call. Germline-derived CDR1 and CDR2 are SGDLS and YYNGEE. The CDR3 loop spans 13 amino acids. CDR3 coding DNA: TGTGCCAGCAGCGTAGTTGGGCAAGAGACCCAGCACTTC. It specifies CASSVVGQETQHF.

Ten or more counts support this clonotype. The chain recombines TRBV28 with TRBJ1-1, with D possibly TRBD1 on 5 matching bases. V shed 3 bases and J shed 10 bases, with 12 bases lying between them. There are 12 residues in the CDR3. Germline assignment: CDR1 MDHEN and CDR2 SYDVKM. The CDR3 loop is CASSLGGWRAFF. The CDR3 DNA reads TGTGCCAGCAGTTTGGGGGGGTGGCGAGCTTTCTTT.

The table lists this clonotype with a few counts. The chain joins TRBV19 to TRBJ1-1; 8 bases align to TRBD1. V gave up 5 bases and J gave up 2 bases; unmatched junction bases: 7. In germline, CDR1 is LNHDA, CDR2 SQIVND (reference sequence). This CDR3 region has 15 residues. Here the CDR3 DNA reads TGTGCCAGTAGTTTACGGGACAGGTATAACACTGAAGCTTTCTTT. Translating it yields CASSLRDRYNTEAFF.

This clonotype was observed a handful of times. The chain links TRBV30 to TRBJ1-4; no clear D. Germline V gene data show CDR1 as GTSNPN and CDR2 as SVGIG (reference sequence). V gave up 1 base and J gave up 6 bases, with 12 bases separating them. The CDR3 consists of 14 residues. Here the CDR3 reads CAWSDSLHDEKLFF. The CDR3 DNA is TGTGCCTGGAGTGACAGCCTCCACGATGAAAAACTGTTTTTT.

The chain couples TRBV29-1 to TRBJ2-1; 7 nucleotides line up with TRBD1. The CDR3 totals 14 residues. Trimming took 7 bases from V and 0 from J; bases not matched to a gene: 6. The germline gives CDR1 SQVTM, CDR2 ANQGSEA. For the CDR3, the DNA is TGCAGCGGACAGGGACCTAGCTCCTACAATGAGCAGTTCTTC. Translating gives CSGQGPSSYNEQFF.

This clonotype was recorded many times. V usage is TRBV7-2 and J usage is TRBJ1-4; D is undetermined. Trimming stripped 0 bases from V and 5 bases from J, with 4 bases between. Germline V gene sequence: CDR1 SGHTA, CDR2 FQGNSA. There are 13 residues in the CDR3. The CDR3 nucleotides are TGTGCCAGCAGCTTAGCGCTAAATGAAAAACTGTTTTTT. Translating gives CASSLALNEKLFF.

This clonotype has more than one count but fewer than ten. The chain's CDR3 is CASSPSVSFSSYEQYF. In DNA form, the CDR3 reads TGTGCCAGCAGTCCAAGCGTGAGCTTTTCTTCCTACGAGCAGTACTTC. The chain joins TRBV27 to TRBJ2-7; D call uncertain. Germline loops: CDR1 MNHEY, CDR2 SMNVEV (reference sequence). The V gene lost 5 bases and the J gene lost 1 base, with 18 bases spanning the gap. There are 16 residues in the CDR3.

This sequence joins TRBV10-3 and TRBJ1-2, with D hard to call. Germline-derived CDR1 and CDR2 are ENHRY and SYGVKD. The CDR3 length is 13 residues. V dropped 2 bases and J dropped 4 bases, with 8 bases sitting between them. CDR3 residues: CAISEGGIYGYTF. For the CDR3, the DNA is TGTGCCATCAGTGAGGGCGGGATCTATGGCTACACCTTC.

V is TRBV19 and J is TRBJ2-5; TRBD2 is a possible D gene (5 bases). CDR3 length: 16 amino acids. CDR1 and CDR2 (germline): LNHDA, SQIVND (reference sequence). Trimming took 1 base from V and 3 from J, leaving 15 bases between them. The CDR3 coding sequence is TGTGCCAGTAGTATAGGAGCCGGGGTCCCCGAAGAGACCCAGTACTTC. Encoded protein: CASSIGAGVPEETQYF.

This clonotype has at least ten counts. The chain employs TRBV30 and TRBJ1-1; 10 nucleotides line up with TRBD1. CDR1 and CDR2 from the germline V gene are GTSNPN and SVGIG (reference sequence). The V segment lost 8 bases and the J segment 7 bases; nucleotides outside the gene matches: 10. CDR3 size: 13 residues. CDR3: CAHTGDRGIEAFF. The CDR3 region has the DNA TGTGCCCACACGGGGGACAGGGGAATTGAAGCTTTCTTT.

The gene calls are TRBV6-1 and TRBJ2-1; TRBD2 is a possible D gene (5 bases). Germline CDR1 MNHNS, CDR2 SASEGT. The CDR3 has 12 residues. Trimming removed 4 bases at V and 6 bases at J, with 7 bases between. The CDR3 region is CASSGLTNEQFF. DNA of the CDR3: TGTGCCAGCAGTGGACTAACCAATGAGCAGTTCTTC.